The 12 T cell receptor beta chains listed next were all sequenced from one sample in a study of blood T cell repertoires in COVID-19. Data came from immunoSEQ multiplex PCR; TCRdb stores just in-frame clones and leaves some out. Of tens of thousands of clones in the sample, approximately 80% are singletons; the top ten hold around 10%. What was sequenced was peripheral blood. All receptors come from a man in his fifties or sixties with acute or convalescent COVID-19.

The V gene is TRBV4-1, the J gene TRBJ2-3; D is unclear. This CDR3 region has 16 residues. Germline-derived CDR1 and CDR2 are MGHRA and YSYEKL. The V end was cut by 2 bases, the J end by 7 bases, with 19 bases between. CDR3 nucleotide sequence: TGCGCCAGCAGCCAACCGGGTACTTCCAACCCTTATACGCAGTATTTT. Residues: CASSQPGTSNPYTQYF.

The chain recombines TRBV7-9 with TRBJ2-3; TRBD2 agrees at 10 bases. CDR3 length: 15 amino acids. The V and J ends lost 2 bases and 2 bases, in that order; junction bases with no gene match: 1. The germline V gene encodes CDR1 SEHNR and CDR2 FQNEAQ (reference sequence). The CDR3 nucleotides are TGTGCCAGCAGCTTAACTAGCGGGGCCACAGATACGCAGTATTTT. As protein: CASSLTSGATDTQYF. Variable domain in full (rest from reference TRBV7-9 and TRBJ2-3): DTGVSQNPRHKITKRGQNVTFRCDPISEHNRLYWYRQTLGQGPEFLTYFQNEAQLEKSRLLSDRFSAERPKGSFSTLEIQRTEQGDSAMYLCASSLTSGATDTQYFGPGTRLTVL.

The chain is built from TRBV6-2 or TRBV6-3 and TRBJ2-5; perhaps TRBD2 as D (5 bases). The CDR3 length is 14 residues. Trimming stripped 0 bases from V and 4 bases from J, with 9 bases between. From germline, CDR1 is MNHEY and CDR2 SVGEGT. CDR3 coding DNA: TGTGCCAGCAGTTACTCACGGGAAGCAGAGACCCAGTACTTC. Protein product: CASSYSREAETQYF.

The rearrangement joins TRBV28 to TRBJ1-1; 7 bases match TRBD1. Germline-derived CDR1 and CDR2 are MDHEN and SYDVKM. V dropped 6 bases and J dropped 1; count of bases not matched to a gene: 5. CDR3 length: 14 residues. The CDR3 region is CASSWGQRNTEAFF. Written as DNA, the CDR3 is TGTGCCAGCAGCTGGGGACAGAGGAACACTGAAGCTTTCTTT.

The rearrangement joins TRBV7-9 to TRBJ2-1, with 8 bases that match TRBD2. CDR3 length equals 15 residues. Germline-derived CDR1 and CDR2 are SEHNR and FQNEAQ (reference sequence). Losses at the gene ends were 4 bases for V and 0 bases for J; bases not matched to a gene: 2. The CDR3, as DNA: TGTGCCAGCAGCTCAACTAGCGGCTCCTACAATGAGCAGTTCTTC. Translation: CASSSTSGSYNEQFF.

This sequence joins TRBV4-1 and TRBJ2-7; D possibly corresponds to TRBD1 (5 bases). V was clipped by 0 bases and J by 0 bases, with 21 bases between them. The V gene's germline CDR1 is MGHRA and CDR2 YSYEKL. This CDR3 has 19 amino acids. In nucleotides, the CDR3 is TGCGCCAGCAGCCAAGATAGCCAGGGTCTCTATTCTAGCTCCTACGAGCAGTACTTC. This codes for CASSQDSQGLYSSSYEQYF.

The chain is built from TRBV6-6 and TRBJ2-7; D is perhaps TRBD2 (5 bases). V was clipped by 4 bases and J by 0 bases, with 13 bases between them. The germline V gene has CDR1 MNHNY and CDR2 SVGAGI (reference sequence). The CDR3 spans 15 residues. CDR3 amino acids: CASSSGIRHSYEQYF. The DNA for the CDR3 is TGTGCCAGCAGTTCCGGGATCCGACACTCCTACGAGCAGTACTTC.

V is TRBV5-1 and J is TRBJ2-7, with a weak D call TRBD1 (6 bases). This CDR3 is 14 amino acids long. Germline CDR1 reads SGHRS; CDR2 reads YFSETQ. Trimming pared 2 bases from V and 0 bases from J, leaving 9 bases between. The DNA for the CDR3 is TGCGCCAGCAGCTTAGGGGACATCTCCTACGAGCAGTACTTC. It yields the protein CASSLGDISYEQYF.

This clone was seen a handful of times. This chain connects TRBV4-1 to TRBJ1-4; 8 bases are shared with TRBD1. Germline values: CDR1 MGHRA, CDR2 YSYEKL. The CDR3 has 15 residues. The V and J ends lost 3 bases and 7 bases, in that order; junction bases with no gene match: 7. CDR3 nucleotides: TGCGCCAGCAGCCAGCAGGGGGCGGCTCGTGAAAAACTGTTTTTT. It specifies CASSQQGAAREKLFF.

V is TRBV3-1 (or the pseudogene TRBV3-2) and J is TRBJ2-5; TRBD2 agrees at 13 bases. The V segment lost 4 bases and the J segment 9 bases; nucleotides outside the gene matches: 11. The CDR3 sequence is 16 residues long. Germline CDR1 and CDR2: LGHDT and YNNKEL (reference sequence). CDR3 in amino acids: CASSPRGLAGPEAQYF. DNA of the CDR3: TGTGCCAGCAGCCCCCGGGGACTAGCGGGACCCGAGGCCCAGTACTTC.

The CDR3 DNA reads as TGTGCCAGCAGCCTCTCGGGGGGTAGCTACGAGCAGTACTTC. Its translation is CASSLSGGSYEQYF. The chain combines TRBV7-2 with TRBJ2-7; 7 bases are shared with TRBD2. Germline trimming cut 5 bases from V and 3 bases from J; bases unmatched to any gene: 7. Per the germline V gene, CDR1 is SGHTA and CDR2 is FQGNSA. This CDR3 contains 14 residues.

The J gene is TRBJ1-6, the V gene TRBV25-1; D is perhaps TRBD1 (5 bases). This CDR3 has 14 amino acids. CDR1 is MGHDK, CDR2 SYGVNS, per germline. Trimming took 1 base from V and 7 from J, leaving 8 bases between them. CDR3 protein: CASSELPGNSPLHF. The CDR3 DNA is TGTGCCAGCAGTGAATTGCCAGGGAATTCACCCCTCCACTTT.